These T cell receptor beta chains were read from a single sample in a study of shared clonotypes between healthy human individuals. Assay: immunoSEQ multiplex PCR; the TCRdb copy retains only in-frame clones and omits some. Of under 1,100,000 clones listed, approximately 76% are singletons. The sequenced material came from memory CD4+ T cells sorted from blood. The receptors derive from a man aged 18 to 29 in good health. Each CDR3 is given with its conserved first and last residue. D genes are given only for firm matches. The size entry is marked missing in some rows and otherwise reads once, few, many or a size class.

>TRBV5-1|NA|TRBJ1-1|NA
CASSLGAQRSTEAFF
TGCGCCAGCAGCTTGGGGGCGCAAAGGAGCACTGAAGCTTTCTTT
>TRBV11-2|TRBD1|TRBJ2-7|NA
CASSSSGGYEQYF
TGTGCCAGCAGCTCCTCAGGGGGCTACGAGCAGTACTTC
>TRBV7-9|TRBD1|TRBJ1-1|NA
CASSATGQGWELDTEAFF
TGTGCCAGCAGCGCAACGGGACAGGGTTGGGAGTTGGACACTGAAGCTTTCTTT
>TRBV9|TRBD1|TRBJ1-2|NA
CASSLAGQHYGYTF
TGTGCCAGCAGCCTAGCGGGACAGCACTATGGCTACACCTTC
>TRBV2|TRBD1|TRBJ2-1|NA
CASSPDRGSVNEQFF
TGTGCCAGCAGTCCAGACAGGGGCAGTGTGAATGAGCAGTTCTTC
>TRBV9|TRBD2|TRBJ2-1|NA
CASSVAGGVSSYNEQFF
TGTGCCAGCAGCGTAGCTGGGGGGGTAAGTTCCTACAATGAGCAGTTCTTC
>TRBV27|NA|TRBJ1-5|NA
CASSFRGLSNQPQHF
TGTGCCAGCAGTTTTCGGGGATTGAGCAATCAGCCCCAGCATTTT
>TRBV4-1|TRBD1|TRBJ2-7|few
CASSQPRDRASYEQYF
TGCGCCAGCAGCCAACCTCGCGACAGGGCCTCCTACGAGCAGTACTTC
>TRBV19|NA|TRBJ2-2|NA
CASSIGPWLGGTGELFF
TGTGCCAGTAGTATAGGCCCTTGGCTGGGAGGCACCGGGGAGCTGTTTTTT
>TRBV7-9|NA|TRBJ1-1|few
CASSLSSYTEAFF
TGTGCCAGCAGCTTAAGCTCCTACACTGAAGCTTTCTTT
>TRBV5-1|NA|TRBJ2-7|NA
CASSLYGTEQYF
TGCGCCAGCAGCTTGTATGGGACCGAGCAGTACTTC
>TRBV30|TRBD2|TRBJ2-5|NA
CAYGTSGGKTQYF
TGTGCCTACGGGACTAGCGGGGGAAAGACCCAGTACTTC
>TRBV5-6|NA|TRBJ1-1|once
CASSFGGRNTEAFF
TGTGCCAGCAGCTTTGGAGGCCGGAACACTGAAGCTTTCTTT
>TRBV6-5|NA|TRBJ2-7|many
CASSTPLYEQYF
TGTGCCAGCAGCACACCGCTCTACGAGCAGTACTTC
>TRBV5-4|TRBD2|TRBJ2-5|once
CASSLDPGGQETQYF
TGTGCCAGCAGCTTGGACCCGGGGGGGCAAGAGACCCAGTACTTC
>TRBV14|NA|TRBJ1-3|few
CASSQVQGNTIYF
TGTGCCAGCAGCCAAGTTCAGGGAAACACCATATATTTT
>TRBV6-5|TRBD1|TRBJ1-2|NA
CASSYSDRGDGYTF
TGTGCCAGCAGTTACTCTGACAGGGGGGATGGCTACACCTTC
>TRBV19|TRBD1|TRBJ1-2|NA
CASKPGQSNYGYTF
TGTGCCTCAAAGCCGGGACAGTCTAACTATGGCTACACCTTC
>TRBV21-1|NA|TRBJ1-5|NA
CASSPQDPEDSNQPQHF
TGTGCCAGCAGCCCCCAGGACCCAGAGGATAGCAATCAGCCCCAGCATTTT
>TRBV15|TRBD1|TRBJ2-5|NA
CATSRDVAGGRETQYF
TGTGCCACCAGCAGAGATGTCGCAGGGGGCCGGGAGACCCAGTACTTC
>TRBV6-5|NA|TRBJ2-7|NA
CASSPGTGREQYF
TGTGCCAGCAGTCCAGGTACCGGTCGCGAGCAGTACTTC
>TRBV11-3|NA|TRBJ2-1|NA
CASSYGTYNEQFF
TGTGCCAGCAGCTACGGGACCTACAATGAGCAGTTCTTC
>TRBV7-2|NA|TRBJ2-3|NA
CASSLRSASDTQYF
TGTGCCAGCAGCTTAAGGTCAGCCTCGGATACGCAGTATTTT
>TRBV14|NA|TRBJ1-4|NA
CASSHRDTNEKLFF
TGTGCCAGCAGCCACCGGGATACTAATGAAAAACTGTTTTTT
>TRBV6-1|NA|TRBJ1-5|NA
CASSPAGAGNQPQHF
TGTGCCAGCAGTCCGGCGGGGGCGGGGAATCAGCCCCAGCATTTT
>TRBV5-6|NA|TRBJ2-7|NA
CASRDNREEYF
TGTGCCAGCAGAGACAACAGGGAGGAGTACTTC
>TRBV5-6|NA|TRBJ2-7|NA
CASSLNRIYEQYF
TGTGCCAGCAGCTTGAACAGGATTTACGAGCAGTACTTC
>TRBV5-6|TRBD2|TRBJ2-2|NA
CASSLRAGVNTGELFF
TGTGCCAGCAGCTTGAGGGCGGGAGTGAACACCGGGGAGCTGTTTTTT
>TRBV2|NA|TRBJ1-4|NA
CASRAIATNEKLFF
TGTGCCAGCAGGGCAATTGCAACTAATGAAAAACTGTTTTTT
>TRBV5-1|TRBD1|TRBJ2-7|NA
CASSLGGQGTYEQYF
TGCGCCAGTAGCTTGGGGGGACAGGGGACCTACGAGCAGTACTTC
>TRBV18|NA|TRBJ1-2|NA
CASSPPLVGNGYTF
TGTGCCAGCTCACCACCTCTGGTGGGTAATGGCTACACCTTC
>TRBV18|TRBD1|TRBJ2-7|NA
CASSLQGAIYEQYF
TGTGCCAGCTCACTACAGGGGGCCATCTACGAGCAGTACTTC
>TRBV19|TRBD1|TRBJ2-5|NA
CASRPRDRVETQYF
TGTGCCAGTAGACCGCGGGACAGGGTGGAGACCCAGTACTTC
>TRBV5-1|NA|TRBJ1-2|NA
CASSLGQIDYGYTF
TGCGCCAGCAGCTTAGGGCAGATTGACTATGGCTACACCTTC
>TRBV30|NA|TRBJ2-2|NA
CAWSAGLTNTGELFF
TGTGCCTGGAGTGCGGGACTGACGAACACCGGGGAGCTGTTTTTT
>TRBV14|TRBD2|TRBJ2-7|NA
CASSPYRTSGSSEQYF
TGTGCCAGCAGCCCTTACCGGACTAGCGGGAGCTCCGAGCAGTACTTC
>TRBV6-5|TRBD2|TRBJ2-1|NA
CASSYAPDSGGEQFF
TGTGCCAGCAGTTACGCCCCCGATTCCGGGGGGGAGCAGTTCTTC
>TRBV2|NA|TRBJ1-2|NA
CASSEAQPRGYTF
TGTGCCAGCAGTGAAGCCCAGCCTAGGGGCTACACCTTC
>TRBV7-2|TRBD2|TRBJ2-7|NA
CASSPAPGLGNYEQYF
TGTGCCAGCAGTCCGGCCCCGGGACTAGGGAACTACGAGCAGTACTTC
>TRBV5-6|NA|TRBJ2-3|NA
CASSWGSDYLTDTQYF
TGTGCCAGCAGCTGGGGGAGTGACTATCTTACAGATACGCAGTATTTT
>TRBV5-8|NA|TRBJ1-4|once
CASSLKKSVTNEKLFF
TGTGCCAGCAGCTTGAAGAAGTCCGTCACTAATGAAAAACTGTTTTTT
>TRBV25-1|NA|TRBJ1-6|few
CASSEYVGQNSPLHF
TGTGCCAGCAGTGAATATGTTGGACAGAATTCACCCCTCCACTTT
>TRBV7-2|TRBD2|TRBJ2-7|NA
CASSLAASGGHYEQYF
TGTGCCAGCAGCTTAGCAGCTAGCGGGGGGCATTACGAGCAGTACTTC